This T cell receptor beta chain was observed in a study of vaccination and CD4 T cells after COVID-19. Across the whole study: From HCoV-229E, HCoV-OC43, HCoV-NL63 and SARS-CoV-2, overlapping spike peptides were used to stimulate the cells.

Cultured CD4+ T-cell DNA underwent Oncomine TCR Beta short-read sequencing. TCRdb recomputed calls from the PCR reads with MiXCR, one row per CDR3 protein. The sample has approximately 15,000 distinct CDR3 sequences; approximately 55% are singletons. General observations from the study: A nonsignificant median increase from around 20 to 38 SARS-CoV-2-reactive clonotypes was observed.

Specified treatment: approximately nine-day PBMC culture with coronavirus spike peptide pools or control peptides (ViraFEST assay). ViraFEST sequenced TCRs after peptide-pool expansion of antigen-specific T cells. To note about this clonotype: Its target is unknown.

The germline V gene encodes CDR1 GTSNPN and CDR2 SVGIG (reference sequence). CDR3 length: 16 amino acids. The V end lost 2 bases, the J end lost 10 bases, and 26 bases lay between the germline ends. This chain connects TRBV30 to TRBJ1-1; perhaps TRBD1 as D (5 bases). This receptor was obtained from a human donor who had recovered from COVID-19. What was sequenced was CD4+ T cells from blood, cultured in vitro. CDR3 DNA sequence: TGTGCCTGGAGTCGTGACCAGAGGTTGGTGGGGACCGGAGCTTTCTTT. Protein sequence: CAWSRDQRLVGTGAFF.